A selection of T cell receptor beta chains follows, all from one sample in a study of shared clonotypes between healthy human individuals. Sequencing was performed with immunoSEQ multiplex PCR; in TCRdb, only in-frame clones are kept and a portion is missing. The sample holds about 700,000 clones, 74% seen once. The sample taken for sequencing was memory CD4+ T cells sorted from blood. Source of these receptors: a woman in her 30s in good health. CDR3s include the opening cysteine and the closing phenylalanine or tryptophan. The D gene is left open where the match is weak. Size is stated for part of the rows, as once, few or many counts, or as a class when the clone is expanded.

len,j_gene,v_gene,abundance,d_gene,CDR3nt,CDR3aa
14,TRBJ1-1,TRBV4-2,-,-,TGTGCCAGCAGCCCAGGACAGTCGGACACTGAAGCTTTCTTT,CASSPGQSDTEAFF
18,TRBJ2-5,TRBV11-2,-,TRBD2,TGTGCCAGCAGTCCGGTCAGGGGAGCGGGAGTGGGTGGAGAGACCCAGTACTTC,CASSPVRGAGVGGETQYF
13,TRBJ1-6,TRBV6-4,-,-,TGTGCCAGCAGTGACTCAGCTGGTTCACCCCTCCACTTT,CASSDSAGSPLHF
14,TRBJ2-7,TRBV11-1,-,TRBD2,TGTGCCAGCAGCTTACTAGCGGGAGGGTACGAGCAGTACTTC,CASSLLAGGYEQYF
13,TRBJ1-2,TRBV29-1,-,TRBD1,TGCAGCGTGGACCGGGACAGTAACTATGGCTACACCTTC,CSVDRDSNYGYTF
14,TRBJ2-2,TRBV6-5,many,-,TGTGCCAGCATCTTGACAGGGAACACCGGGGAGCTGTTTTTT,CASILTGNTGELFF
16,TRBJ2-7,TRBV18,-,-,TGTGCCAGCTCACCGACGACCGGGACTTTCGTCCACGAGCAGTACTTC,CASSPTTGTFVHEQYF
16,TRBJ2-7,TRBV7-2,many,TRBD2,TGTGCCAGCAGCTTAAGCCCAGCGGGGATCTCCTACGAGCAGTACTTC,CASSLSPAGISYEQYF
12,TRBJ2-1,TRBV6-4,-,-,TGTGCCAGCAGAGGACCGGGAGCTGAGCAGTTCTTC,CASRGPGAEQFF
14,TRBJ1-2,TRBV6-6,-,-,TGTGCCAGCAGTTACCTTCAGGGTACTGATGGCTACACCTTC,CASSYLQGTDGYTF
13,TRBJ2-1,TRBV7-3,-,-,TGTGCCAGCAGCTTAACCTACTACAATGAGCAGTTCTTC,CASSLTYYNEQFF
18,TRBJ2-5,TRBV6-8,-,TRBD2,TGTGCCAGCAGTGGACGGGAGGCTAGCGGGTTACGACGGGAGACCCAGTACTTC,CASSGREASGLRRETQYF
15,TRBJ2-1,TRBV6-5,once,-,TGTGCCAGCCGGGTAGGAGGGCGGACCTACAATGAGCAGTTCTTC,CASRVGGRTYNEQFF
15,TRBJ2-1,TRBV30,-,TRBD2,TGTGCCTGGAGCCCCCCGGGACTAGCAGGAAATGAGCAGTTCTTC,CAWSPPGLAGNEQFF
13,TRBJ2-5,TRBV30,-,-,TGTGCCTGGAAAGGCGGCCTAAGAGAGACCCAGTACTTC,CAWKGGLRETQYF
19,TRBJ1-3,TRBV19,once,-,TGTGCCAGTATACCCGGGCCGGGGCAGGGTCGCTCGGATGGAAACACCATATATTTT,CASIPGPGQGRSDGNTIYF
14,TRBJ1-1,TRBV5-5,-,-,TGTGCCAGCAGCTCGATAGCCGGGAACACTGAAGCTTTCTTT,CASSSIAGNTEAFF
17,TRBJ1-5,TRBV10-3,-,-,TGTGCCATCAGTGAGTCGCTTACAGGTCTCGGCAATCAGCCCCAGCATTTT,CAISESLTGLGNQPQHF
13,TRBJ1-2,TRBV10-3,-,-,TGTGCCATCAGCCCAGGAGTGGAGAATGGCTACACCTTC,CAISPGVENGYTF
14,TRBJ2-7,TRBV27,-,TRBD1,TGTGCCAGCAGTCCCCTCCGGGACAGGGGCGAGCAGTACTTC,CASSPLRDRGEQYF
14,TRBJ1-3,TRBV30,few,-,TGTGCCTGGAGCAGGGGCGGGGATGGAAACACCATATATTTT,CAWSRGGDGNTIYF
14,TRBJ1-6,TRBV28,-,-,TGTGCCAGCATATCACAGGGTGGGGATTCACCCCTCCACTTT,CASISQGGDSPLHF
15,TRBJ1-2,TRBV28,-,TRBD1,TGTGCCAGCAGTTCAGCCGGGACAGCTAACTATGGCTACACCTTC,CASSSAGTANYGYTF
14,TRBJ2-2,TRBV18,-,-,TGTGCCAGCTCTGTCGTGTCGAACACCGGGGAGCTGTTTTTT,CASSVVSNTGELFF
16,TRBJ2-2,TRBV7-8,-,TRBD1,TGTGCCAGCAGCTTACGGACAGGGACGAACACCGGGGAGCTGTTTTTT,CASSLRTGTNTGELFF
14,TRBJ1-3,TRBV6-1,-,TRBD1,TGTGCCAGCAGGGCCGGGACAGGCAGAAACACCATATATTTT,CASRAGTGRNTIYF
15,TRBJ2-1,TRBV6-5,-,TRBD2,TGTGCCAGCAGTTCCCCGGGAGGGACTGTCAATGAGCAGTTCTTC,CASSSPGGTVNEQFF
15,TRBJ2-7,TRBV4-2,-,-,TGTGCCAGCAGCCAAGACAGGGGGGGTTCCTACGAGCAGTACTTC,CASSQDRGGSYEQYF
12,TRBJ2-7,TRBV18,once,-,TGTGCCAGCTCATCTCAGGTCTACGAGCAGTACTTC,CASSSQVYEQYF
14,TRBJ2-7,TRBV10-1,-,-,TGCGCCAGCAGTGAGTATCGACAGAACTACGAGCAGTACTTC,CASSEYRQNYEQYF
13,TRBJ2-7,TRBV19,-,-,TGTGCCAGTAGTATGGTAGATGGTTACGAGCAGTACTTC,CASSMVDGYEQYF
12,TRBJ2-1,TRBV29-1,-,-,TGCAGCGTGAGGTCCGGGAGCAATGAGCAGTTCTTC,CSVRSGSNEQFF
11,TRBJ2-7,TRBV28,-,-,TGTGCCAGCAGTCCACGATACGAGCAGTACTTC,CASSPRYEQYF
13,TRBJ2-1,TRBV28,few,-,TGTGCCAGCAGTTTATTAGCGAAGGATGAGCAGTTCTTC,CASSLLAKDEQFF
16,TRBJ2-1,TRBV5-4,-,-,TGTGCCAGCAGCCCGGGGCCAGGGGTCATTTTAAATGAGCAGTTCTTC,CASSPGPGVILNEQFF
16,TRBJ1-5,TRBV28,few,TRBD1,TGTGCCAGCAGGGGACAGGACTTACATAGCAATCAGCCCCAGCATTTT,CASRGQDLHSNQPQHF
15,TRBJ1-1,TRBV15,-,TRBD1,TGTGCCACCAGCCCGGACAGGGCTGTGAACACTGAAGCTTTCTTT,CATSPDRAVNTEAFF
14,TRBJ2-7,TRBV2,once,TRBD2,TGTGCCAGCACCACACTAGCGGGAGACAGCGAGCAGTACTTC,CASTTLAGDSEQYF
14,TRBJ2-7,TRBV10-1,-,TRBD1,TGCGCCAGCAGTGAGAGGACAGGGTTGGGCGAGCAGTACTTC,CASSERTGLGEQYF
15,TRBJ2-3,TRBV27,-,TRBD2,TGTGCCAGCAGTCCTTCGGGGAGGGGCCCAGATACGCAGTATTTT,CASSPSGRGPDTQYF
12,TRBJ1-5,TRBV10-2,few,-,TGCGCCAGCAGTGAGTTGGCATCGGCCCAGCATTTT,CASSELASAQHF
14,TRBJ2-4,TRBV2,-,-,TGTGCCAGCAGTGGACTTGGGGCCAAAAACATTCAGTACTTC,CASSGLGAKNIQYF
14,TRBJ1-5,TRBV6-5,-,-,TGTGCCAGCAGTTACTCCTTCAGAGATCAGCCCCAGCATTTT,CASSYSFRDQPQHF
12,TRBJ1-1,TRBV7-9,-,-,TGTGCCAGCCGAGGGCTCAACACTGAAGCTTTCTTT,CASRGLNTEAFF
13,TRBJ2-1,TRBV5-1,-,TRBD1,TGCGCCAGCAGCTTGGGGGACAGGGTTGAGCAGTTCTTC,CASSLGDRVEQFF
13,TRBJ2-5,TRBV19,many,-,TGTGCCAGTAGTATCTCCAGGGTCGAGACCCAGTACTTC,CASSISRVETQYF